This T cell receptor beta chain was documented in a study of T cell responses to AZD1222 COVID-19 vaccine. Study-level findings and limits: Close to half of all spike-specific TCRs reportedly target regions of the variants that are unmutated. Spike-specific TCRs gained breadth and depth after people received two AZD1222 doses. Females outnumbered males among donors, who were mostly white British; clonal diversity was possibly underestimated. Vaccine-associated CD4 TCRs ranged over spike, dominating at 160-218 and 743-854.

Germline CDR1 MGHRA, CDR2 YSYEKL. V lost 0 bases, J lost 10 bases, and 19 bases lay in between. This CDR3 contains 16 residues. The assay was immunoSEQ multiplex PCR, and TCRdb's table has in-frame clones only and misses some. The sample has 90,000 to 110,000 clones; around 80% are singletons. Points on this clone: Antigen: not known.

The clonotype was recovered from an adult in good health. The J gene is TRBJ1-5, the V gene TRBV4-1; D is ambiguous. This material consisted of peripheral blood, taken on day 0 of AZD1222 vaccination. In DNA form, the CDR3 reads TGCGCCAGCAGCCAAGATCTTGGCAGGAACCCGGTCCCCCAGCATTTT. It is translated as CASSQDLGRNPVPQHF.